The clone carrying this T cell receptor (beta chain) was seen a single time. The data are from a study of radiotherapy plus CTLA-4 blockade in lung cancer. Produced via immunoSEQ multiplex PCR; TCRdb's table is partial and in-frame only. The table has about 73,000 clones, over 75% seen once. Germline CDR1 is MNHNY and CDR2 is SVGAGI (reference sequence). The CDR3 is made up of 14 amino acids. V lost 0 bases and J 4 bases, leaving 7 bases between the germline ends. The chain links TRBV6-6 to TRBJ2-1; D gene unclear. The clonotype was recovered from a human donor with non-small cell lung cancer that progressed on radiotherapy plus ipilimumab. Specimen: peripheral blood, collected from a patient treated with radiotherapy plus ipilimumab. The CDR3 nucleotides are TGTGCCAGCAGTTACTCGGGCAGTTACAATGAGCAGTTCTTC. This gives the protein CASSYSGSYNEQFF.